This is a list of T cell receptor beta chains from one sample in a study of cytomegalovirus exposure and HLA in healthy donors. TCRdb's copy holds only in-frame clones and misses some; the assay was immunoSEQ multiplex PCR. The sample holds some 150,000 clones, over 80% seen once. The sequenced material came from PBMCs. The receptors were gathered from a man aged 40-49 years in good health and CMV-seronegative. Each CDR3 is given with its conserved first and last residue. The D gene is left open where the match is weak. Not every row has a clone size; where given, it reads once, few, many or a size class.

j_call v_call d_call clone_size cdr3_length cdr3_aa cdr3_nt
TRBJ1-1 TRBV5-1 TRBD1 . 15 CASSPKTGVNTEAFF TGCGCCAGCAGCCCAAAGACAGGGGTGAACACTGAAGCTTTCTTT
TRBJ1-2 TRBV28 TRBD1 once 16 CASSFPLRQGAYGYTF TGTGCCAGCAGTTTCCCCCTCCGACAGGGGGCCTATGGCTACACCTTC
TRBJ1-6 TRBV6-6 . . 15 CASSYSGEPNSPLHF TGTGCCAGCAGTTATTCAGGGGAGCCTAATTCACCCCTCCACTTT
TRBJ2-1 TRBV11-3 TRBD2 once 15 CASSLIGAGNNEQFF TGTGCCAGCAGCTTAATTGGAGCGGGAAACAATGAGCAGTTCTTC
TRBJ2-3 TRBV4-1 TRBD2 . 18 CASSQRRLASGSTDTQYF TGCGCCAGCAGCCAAAGACGATTGGCTAGCGGTAGCACAGATACGCAGTATTTT
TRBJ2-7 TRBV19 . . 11 CATRTAYEQYF TGTGCCACTCGGACAGCGTACGAGCAGTACTTC
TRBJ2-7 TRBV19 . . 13 CASSIAAGYEQYF TGTGCCAGTAGTATAGCGGCGGGTTACGAGCAGTACTTC
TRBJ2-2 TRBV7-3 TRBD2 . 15 CASGATSGYTGELFF TGTGCCAGCGGGGCGACTAGCGGTTACACCGGGGAGCTGTTTTTT
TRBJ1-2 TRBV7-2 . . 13 CASSLGGRQGYTF TGTGCCAGCAGCTTAGGGGGCAGGCAAGGCTACACCTTC
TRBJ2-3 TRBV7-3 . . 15 CASSLTRDSTDTQYF TGTGCCAGCAGCTTAACACGGGACTCCACAGATACGCAGTATTTT